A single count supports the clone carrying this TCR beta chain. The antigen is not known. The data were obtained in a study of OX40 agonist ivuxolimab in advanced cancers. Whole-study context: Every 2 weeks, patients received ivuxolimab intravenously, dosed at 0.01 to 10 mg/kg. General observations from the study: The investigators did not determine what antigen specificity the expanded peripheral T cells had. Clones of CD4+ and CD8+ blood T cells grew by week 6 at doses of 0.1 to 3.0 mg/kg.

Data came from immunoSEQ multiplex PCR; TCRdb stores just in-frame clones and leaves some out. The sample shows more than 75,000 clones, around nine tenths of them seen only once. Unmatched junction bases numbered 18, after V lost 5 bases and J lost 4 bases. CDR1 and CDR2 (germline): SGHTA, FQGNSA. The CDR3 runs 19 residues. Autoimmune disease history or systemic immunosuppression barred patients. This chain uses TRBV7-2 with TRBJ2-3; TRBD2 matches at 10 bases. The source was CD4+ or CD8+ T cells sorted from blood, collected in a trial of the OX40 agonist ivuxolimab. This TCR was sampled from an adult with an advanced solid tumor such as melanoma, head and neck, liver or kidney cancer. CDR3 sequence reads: CASSARLAGSPGRPDTQYF. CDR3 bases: TGTGCCAGCAGCGCGAGACTAGCGGGCTCCCCCGGGCGGCCAGATACGCAGTATTTT.